The clone carrying this T cell receptor (beta chain) has more than one count but fewer than ten. Its antigen is not known. This sample is drawn from a study of TIL therapy for anti-PD-1-resistant metastatic lung cancer. Study information: Patients had a median age of about 50 years (range about 35-80). Tumors carried a median about 1.4 non-synonymous mutations per megabase. Study results and caveats: Infused TIL clonotypes partially replaced the baseline blood repertoire, then decayed over months.

The time point was: pre-treatment sample, taken before nivolumab and TIL therapy. This was the immunoSEQ v3 assay. Each library reached some 2.1 million read pairs, or 5-6 million at deep level. Sequencing was performed with immunoSEQ multiplex PCR; in TCRdb, only in-frame clones are kept and a portion is missing. Altogether under 55,000 clones are present, roughly 78% being singletons, with the ten largest covering 4.8%. The CDR3 has 15 residues. CDR1 is SGDLS, CDR2 YYNGEE, per germline. Trimming removed 0 bases from V and 1 base from J; junction bases left unmatched: 3. The chain couples TRBV9 to TRBJ1-1; 7 bases map to TRBD1. The sample in question was blood, obtained at baseline. This clonotype originated in a woman between 30 and 80 years old with non-small cell lung cancer. CDR3 in DNA: TGTGCCAGCAGCGTAGAGGGGACAGCGAACACTGAAGCTTTCTTT. It translates to CASSVEGTANTEAFF.